Following are 24 T cell receptor beta chains from one sample sequenced in a study of cytomegalovirus exposure and HLA in healthy donors. Primers for the PCR totalled 60 Vbeta and 13 Jbeta. Clones were sequenced by immunoSEQ multiplex PCR, and TCRdb holds only the in-frame ones, with some missing. Among 110,000 to 150,000 clones, about three quarters were seen once, and the ten largest hold around 3.7%. Sequenced input: PBMCs. These receptors originate from a male donor in good health and CMV-seronegative.

The chain employs TRBV5-1 and TRBJ2-5, with TRBD2 matching 14 bases. The CDR3 has 18 amino acids. CDR1 and CDR2 (germline): SGHRS, YFSETQ. With V trimmed by 4 bases and J by 5 bases, 13 bases remained unmatched. The DNA for the CDR3 is TGCGCCAGCAGCAGCCCGGGACTAGCGGGAGAGAGTAGGGAGACCCAGTACTTC. It specifies CASSSPGLAGESRETQYF.

In its sample, this clone was seen a few times. The chain has TRBV7-8 and TRBJ1-2; 9 bases align to TRBD1. The ends lost 0 bases at V and 8 bases at J; junction bases unmatched: 4. The CDR3 loop spans 14 amino acids. Germline CDR1 and CDR2: SGHVS and FQNEAQ. The CDR3 reads CASSLATGGGGYTF. CDR3 DNA sequence: TGTGCCAGCAGCTTAGCCACAGGGGGCGGCGGCTACACCTTC.

CDR3: CASSRDRGTNNSPLHF. The CDR3 bases are TGTGCCAGTAGTAGGGACAGGGGAACTAATAATTCACCCCTCCACTTT. V is TRBV19 and J is TRBJ1-6; TRBD1 agrees at 10 bases. The V segment lost 4 bases and the J segment 5 bases; nucleotides outside the gene matches: 5. CDR1 is LNHDA and CDR2 is SQIVND in the germline V gene (reference sequence). The CDR3 runs to 16 residues.

V and J are TRBV5-1 and TRBJ2-5; D unclear. The CDR3 contains 18 residues. In germline, CDR1 is SGHRS, CDR2 YFSETQ. V was pared by 0 bases and J by 0 bases, with 18 bases between. The CDR3 DNA reads as TGCGCCAGCAGCTTGGCCGGTAAGGCAGGAAAGTACCAAGAGACCCAGTACTTC. Protein: CASSLAGKAGKYQETQYF.

This clone was detected only a few times. V is TRBV2 and J is TRBJ2-7; 10 bases map to TRBD1. Looked up from germline, CDR1 is SNHLY and CDR2 is FYNNEI. The V and J ends lost 6 bases and 0 bases, in that order; junction bases with no gene match: 2. There are 14 residues in the CDR3. The CDR3 loop is CASRGQGSSYEQYF. The DNA for the CDR3 is TGTGCCAGCAGGGGACAGGGGAGCTCCTACGAGCAGTACTTC.

CDR3 nucleotide sequence: TGTGCCAGCAGCCGGGGACAGGGAATGGGTGGCTACACCTTC. Translating gives CASSRGQGMGGYTF. The rearrangement uses TRBV4-2 and TRBJ1-2, with 9 nucleotides matching TRBD1. The CDR3 has 14 residues. J lost 7 bases, V lost 4 bases, and 7 bases had no gene match. The germline gives CDR1 LGHNA, CDR2 YNFKEQ.

The table lists this clone with a few counts. The CDR3 region has the DNA TGCGCCAGCAGCAGGCAGGGGGACGGGGAGCTGTTTTTT. Its protein product is CASSRQGDGELFF. The chain is built from TRBV5-1 and TRBJ2-2; 7 bases match TRBD1. V gave up 4 bases and J gave up 7 bases; unmatched junction bases: 4. This CDR3 is 13 amino acids long. The germline V gene encodes CDR1 SGHRS and CDR2 YFSETQ. The variable domain in full, with the rest retrieved from reference TRBV5-1 and TRBJ2-2, is KAGVTQTPRYLIKTRGQQVTLSCSPISGHRSVSWYQQTPGQGLQFLFEYFSETQRNKGNFPGRFSGRQFSNSRSEMNVSTLELGDSALYLCASSRQGDGELFFGEGSRLTVL.

This clone has a single count. V and J are TRBV2 and TRBJ2-7; no reliable D call. Germline V gene sequence: CDR1 SNHLY, CDR2 FYNNEI. V gave up 7 bases and J gave up 0 bases, with 7 bases separating them. The CDR3 is made up of 12 amino acids. CDR3 DNA: TGTGCCAGCACACCAGACTCCTACGAGCAGTACTTC. It translates to CASTPDSYEQYF.

The rearrangement uses TRBV9 and TRBJ2-5, with 8 bases that match TRBD2. The CDR3 totals 16 residues. After removal of 0 bases from V and 5 bases from J, the junction contained 9 bases not matched to a gene. Germline V lookup: CDR1 SGDLS, CDR2 YYNGEE. This chain's CDR3 is CASSVGGGRGEETQYF. CDR3 nucleotide sequence: TGTGCCAGCAGCGTAGGTGGGGGGCGGGGGGAGGAGACCCAGTACTTC.

This chain uses TRBV7-9 with TRBJ2-2; 7 bases match TRBD1. The CDR3 covers 17 residues. Germline CDR1 SEHNR, CDR2 FQNEAQ (reference sequence). Trimming cost V 5 bases and J 7 bases; bases outside gene matches: 16. The chain's CDR3 is CASSLGRTGVTVGELFF. CDR3 nucleotides: TGTGCCAGCAGCCTAGGAAGGACAGGCGTGACGGTCGGGGAGCTGTTTTTT. Drawing the rest from reference TRBV7-9 and TRBJ2-2, the complete variable domain is DTGVSQNPRHKITKRGQNVTFRCDPISEHNRLYWYRQTLGQGPEFLTYFQNEAQLEKSRLLSDRFSAERPKGSFSTLEIQRTEQGDSAMYLCASSLGRTGVTVGELFFGEGSRLTVL.

The gene calls are TRBV9 and TRBJ2-1; maybe TRBD2 (6 bases). The CDR3 is made up of 14 amino acids. Trimming stripped 0 bases from V and 8 bases from J, with 12 bases between. From germline, CDR1 is SGDLS and CDR2 YYNGEE. CDR3 amino acids: CASSVGGGSHEQFF. CDR3 in DNA: TGTGCCAGCAGCGTAGGAGGAGGGTCCCATGAGCAGTTCTTC.

This chain joins TRBV4-3 and TRBJ2-5, with TRBD2 identical over 10 bases. J lost 1 base, V lost 4 bases, and 6 bases had no gene match. The CDR3 runs 16 residues. Germline V CDR1 and CDR2: LGHNA, YSLEER. The CDR3, as DNA: TGCGCCAGCAGCCGCGGACTAGCGGCGACCCAAGAGACCCAGTACTTC. It is translated as CASSRGLAATQETQYF.

The V call is TRBV12-5, the J call TRBJ2-3, with 9 bases lining up with TRBD2. The CDR3 totals 19 residues. Losses at the gene ends were 1 base for V and 5 bases for J; bases not matched to a gene: 16. The germline V gene has CDR1 LGHNT and CDR2 FRNRAP. CDR3 bases: TGTGCTAGTGGTTTGGCCCCATTGACGGGACTAGCAGGGAGAGATACGCAGTATTTT. Translating gives CASGLAPLTGLAGRDTQYF.

This clone was counted only a few times. The chain recombines TRBV15 with TRBJ1-6, with D tentatively TRBD1 (6 bases). Germline V gives CDR1 LNHNV, CDR2 YYDKDF (reference sequence). V was trimmed by 3 bases and J by 9 bases, leaving 9 bases between them. The CDR3 is made up of 13 amino acids. The CDR3 nucleotides are TGTGCCACCAGCAGGGACAGTCGTTCACCCCTCCACTTT. Its protein product is CATSRDSRSPLHF.

V gene TRBV28 combines with J gene TRBJ1-2; 7 bases match TRBD1. Trimming at V came to 6 bases and at J to 8 bases, leaving 9 bases not matched to a gene. CDR1 and CDR2 (germline): MDHEN, SYDVKM. CDR3 length: 13 amino acids. CDR3 DNA sequence: TGTGCCAGCAGGATCACAGGGGTTAAAGGCTACACCTTC. Protein sequence: CASRITGVKGYTF.

The chain recombines TRBV6-6 with TRBJ2-7; TRBD1 matches at 9 bases. The length of the CDR3 is 15 residues. The V gene's germline CDR1 is MNHNY and CDR2 SVGAGI (reference sequence). The V gene end was trimmed by 6 bases and the J gene end by 2 bases; junction bases not matched to a gene: 8. This chain's CDR3 is CASRPGQGKAYEQYF. CDR3 DNA: TGTGCCAGCAGGCCGGGACAGGGTAAAGCCTACGAGCAGTACTTC.

This chain joins TRBV9 and TRBJ1-2, with 8 bases aligning to TRBD1. CDR3 size: 15 residues. CDR1 and CDR2 from the germline V gene are SGDLS and YYNGEE. Losses at the gene ends were 3 bases for V and 6 bases for J; bases not matched to a gene: 10. CDR3 protein: CASSARTGSTDGYTF. DNA for the CDR3: TGTGCCAGCAGCGCCAGGACAGGGTCAACAGATGGCTACACCTTC.

This chain joins TRBV11-1 and TRBJ2-3; tentatively, D is TRBD2 (5 bases). The CDR3 spans 12 residues. Germline V CDR1 and CDR2: SGHAT, FQDESV (reference sequence). Trimming took off 5 bases at V and 9 bases at J, with 12 bases between the two ends. CDR3 region: CASSPDSSTQYF. For the CDR3, the DNA is TGTGCCAGCAGCCCGGACTCCTCAACGCAGTATTTT.

The chain is built from TRBV7-2 and TRBJ1-4; no definite D call. There are 14 residues in the CDR3. Trimming took off 3 bases at V and 0 bases at J, with 5 bases between the two ends. The V gene's germline CDR1 is SGHTA and CDR2 FQGNSA. Here the CDR3 DNA reads TGTGCCAGCAGCTTTATTGCAACTAATGAAAAACTGTTTTTT. This gives the protein CASSFIATNEKLFF.

This CDR3 is CASSLPGVAGYNEQFF. CDR3 nucleotide sequence: TGTGCCAGCAGCCTCCCCGGGGTAGCGGGATACAATGAGCAGTTCTTC. This sequence joins TRBV11-1 and TRBJ2-1, with 8 bases identical to TRBD2. The CDR3 runs 16 residues. V was clipped by 5 bases and J by 4 bases; unmatched bases: 10. Germline CDR1 SGHAT, CDR2 FQDESV (reference sequence).

A word on this clone: Other nucleotide sequences in the sample specify the same CDR3. V is TRBV18 and J is TRBJ2-7, with 11 bases matching TRBD1. Trimming cost V 6 bases and J 0 bases; bases outside gene matches: 4. This CDR3 is 15 amino acids long. Germline lookup yields CDR1 KGHSH and CDR2 LQKENI. The CDR3 bases are TGTGCCAGCTCCCCTGGGACAGGGGGCTCCTACGAGCAGTACTTC. This codes for CASSPGTGGSYEQYF.

V is TRBV11-2 and J is TRBJ2-1; 8 nucleotides agree with TRBD1. V shed 4 bases, J shed 6 bases, and the junction held 8 bases outside the gene matches. The CDR3 is 15 residues long. Germline CDR1 reads SGHAT; CDR2 reads FQNNGV. CDR3 loop: CASSSPGTGTNEQFF. CDR3 in DNA: TGTGCCAGCAGCTCCCCCGGGACAGGTACCAATGAGCAGTTCTTC. Filled out from reference TRBV11-2 and TRBJ2-1, the complete variable domain reads EAGVAQSPRYKIIEKRQSVAFWCNPISGHATLYWYQQILGQGPKLLIQFQNNGVVDDSQLPKDRFSAERLKGVDSTLKIQPAKLEDSAVYLCASSSPGTGTNEQFFGPGTRLTVL.

About this clone itself: At the DNA level, this CDR3 is encoded by other sequences in the same sample as well. This chain's CDR3 is CASSLGGGNTEAFF. CDR3 nucleotide sequence: TGTGCCAGCAGCTTAGGGGGAGGGAACACTGAAGCTTTCTTT. This chain joins TRBV7-2 and TRBJ1-1; no clear D. V was cut by 1 base and J by 1 base, with 7 bases left in between. Germline CDR1 reads SGHTA; CDR2 reads FQGNSA. The CDR3 length is 14 residues.

With respect to this clone: The junction does not match germline at one end; this may be a read error. V gene TRBV29-1 combines with J gene TRBJ2-1; TRBD2 matches 12 bases. In germline, CDR1 is SQVTM, CDR2 ANQGSEA. The CDR3 has 14 residues. CDR3: CSVFRGLAGGELFF. For the CDR3, the DNA is TGCAGCGTTTTCCGGGGTCTAGCGGGAGGGGAGCTGTTCTTC.